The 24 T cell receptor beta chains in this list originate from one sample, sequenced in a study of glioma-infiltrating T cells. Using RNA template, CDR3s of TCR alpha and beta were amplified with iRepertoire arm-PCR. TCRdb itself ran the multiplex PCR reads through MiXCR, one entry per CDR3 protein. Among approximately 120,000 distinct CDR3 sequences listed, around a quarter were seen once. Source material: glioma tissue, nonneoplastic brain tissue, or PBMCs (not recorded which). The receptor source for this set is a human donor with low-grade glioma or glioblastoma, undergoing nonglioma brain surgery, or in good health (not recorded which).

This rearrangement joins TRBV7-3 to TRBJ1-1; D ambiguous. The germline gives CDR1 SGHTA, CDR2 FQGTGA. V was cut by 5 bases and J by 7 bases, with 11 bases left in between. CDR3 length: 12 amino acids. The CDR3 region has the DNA TGTGCCAGCAGCCTGCGGGCGGGTGAAGCTTTCTTT. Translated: CASSLRAGEAFF.

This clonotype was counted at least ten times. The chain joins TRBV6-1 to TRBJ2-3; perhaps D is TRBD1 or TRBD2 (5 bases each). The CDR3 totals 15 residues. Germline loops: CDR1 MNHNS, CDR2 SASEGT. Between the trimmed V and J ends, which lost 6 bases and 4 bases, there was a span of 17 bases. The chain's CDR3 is CASRGTNLGADTQYF. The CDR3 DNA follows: TGTGCCAGCAGGGGGACGAACCTAGGGGCAGATACGCAGTATTTT.

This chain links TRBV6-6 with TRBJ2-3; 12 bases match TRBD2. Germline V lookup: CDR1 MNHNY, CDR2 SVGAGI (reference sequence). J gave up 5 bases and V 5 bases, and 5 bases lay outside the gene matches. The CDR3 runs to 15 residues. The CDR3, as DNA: TGTGCCAGCAGTCTACTAGCGGGAGGAGGAGATACGCAGTATTTT. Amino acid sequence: CASSLLAGGGDTQYF.

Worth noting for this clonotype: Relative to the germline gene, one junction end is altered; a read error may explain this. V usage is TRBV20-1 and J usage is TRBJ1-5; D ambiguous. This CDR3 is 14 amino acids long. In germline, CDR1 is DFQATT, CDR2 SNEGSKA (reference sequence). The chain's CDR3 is CGARLGEVNQPQHF. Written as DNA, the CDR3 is TGCGGTGCTAGACTCGGGGAGGTTAATCAGCCCCAGCATTTT.

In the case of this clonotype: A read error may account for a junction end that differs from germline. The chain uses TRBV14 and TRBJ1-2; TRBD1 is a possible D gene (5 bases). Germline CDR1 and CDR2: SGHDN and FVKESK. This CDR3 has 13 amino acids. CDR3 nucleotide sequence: TGTGCCAGCAGCCGGGGGATGGACTATGACTACACCTTC. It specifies CASSRGMDYDYTF.

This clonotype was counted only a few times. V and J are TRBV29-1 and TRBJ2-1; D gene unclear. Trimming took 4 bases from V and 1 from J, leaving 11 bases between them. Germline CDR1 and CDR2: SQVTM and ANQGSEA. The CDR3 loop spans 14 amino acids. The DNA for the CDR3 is TGCAGCGTTGCTAAGATTCCATCCTACAATGAGCAGTTCTTC. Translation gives CSVAKIPSYNEQFF.

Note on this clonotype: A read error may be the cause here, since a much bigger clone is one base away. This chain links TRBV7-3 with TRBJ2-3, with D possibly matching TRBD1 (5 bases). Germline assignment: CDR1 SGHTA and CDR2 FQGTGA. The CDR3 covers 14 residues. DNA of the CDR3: TGTGCCGGCAGCTTAATGACAGAAGCAGATACGCAGTATTTT. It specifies CAGSLMTEADTQYF.

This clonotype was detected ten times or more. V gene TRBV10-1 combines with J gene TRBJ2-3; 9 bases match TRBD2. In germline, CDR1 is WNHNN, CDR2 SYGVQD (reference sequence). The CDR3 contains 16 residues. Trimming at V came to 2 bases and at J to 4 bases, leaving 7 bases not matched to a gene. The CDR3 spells CASSEGVAGASDTQYF. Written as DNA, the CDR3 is TGCGCCAGCAGTGAGGGGGTAGCGGGAGCGTCAGATACGCAGTATTTT.

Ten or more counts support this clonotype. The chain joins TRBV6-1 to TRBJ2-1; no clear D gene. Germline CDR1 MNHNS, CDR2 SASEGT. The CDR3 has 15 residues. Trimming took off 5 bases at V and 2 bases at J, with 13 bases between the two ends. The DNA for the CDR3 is TGTGCCAGCAGTCCAGAAGCGATTCCCTACAATGAGCAGTTCTTC. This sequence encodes CASSPEAIPYNEQFF.

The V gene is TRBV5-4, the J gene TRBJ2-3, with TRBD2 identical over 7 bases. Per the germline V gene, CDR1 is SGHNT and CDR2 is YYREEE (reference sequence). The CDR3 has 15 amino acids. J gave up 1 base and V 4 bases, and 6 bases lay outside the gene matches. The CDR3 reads CASSPLSGGTDTQYF. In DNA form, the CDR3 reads TGTGCCAGCAGCCCACTAAGCGGGGGCACAGATACGCAGTATTTT.

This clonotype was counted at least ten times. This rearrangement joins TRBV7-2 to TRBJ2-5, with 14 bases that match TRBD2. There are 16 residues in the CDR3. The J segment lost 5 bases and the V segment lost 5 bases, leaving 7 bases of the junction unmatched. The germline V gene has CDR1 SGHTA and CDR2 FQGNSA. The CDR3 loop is CASSPYGLAGGETQYF. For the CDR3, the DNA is TGTGCCAGCAGCCCCTACGGACTAGCGGGGGGCGAGACCCAGTACTTC.

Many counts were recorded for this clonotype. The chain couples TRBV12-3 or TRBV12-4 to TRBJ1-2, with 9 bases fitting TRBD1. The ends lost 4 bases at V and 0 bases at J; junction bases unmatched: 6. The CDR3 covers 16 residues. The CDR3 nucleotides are TGTGCCAGCAGTTCCGGACGGACAGGGGCTAACTATGGCTACACCTTC. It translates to CASSSGRTGANYGYTF.

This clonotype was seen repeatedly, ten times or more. The CDR3 protein is CASSPQDRGLETQYF. The CDR3 bases are TGCGCCAGCAGCCCGCAGGACAGGGGATTAGAGACCCAGTACTTC. The chain joins TRBV4-1 to TRBJ2-5; 9 bases fit TRBD1. Germline-derived CDR1 and CDR2 are MGHRA and YSYEKL. Trimming took 4 bases from V and 4 from J; bases not matched to a gene: 7. The CDR3 has 15 residues.

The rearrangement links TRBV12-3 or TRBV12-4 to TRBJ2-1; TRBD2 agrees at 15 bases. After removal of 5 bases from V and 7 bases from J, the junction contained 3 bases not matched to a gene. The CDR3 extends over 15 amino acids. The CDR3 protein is CASSAGTSGGNEQFF. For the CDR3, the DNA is TGTGCCAGCAGTGCCGGGACTAGCGGGGGGAATGAGCAGTTCTTC.

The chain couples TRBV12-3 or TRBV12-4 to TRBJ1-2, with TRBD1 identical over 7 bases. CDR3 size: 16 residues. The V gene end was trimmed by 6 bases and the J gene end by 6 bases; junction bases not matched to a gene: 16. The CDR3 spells CASSLLPNRGEDGYTF. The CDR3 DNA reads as TGTGCCAGCAGCTTACTCCCTAACAGGGGCGAGGATGGCTACACCTTC.

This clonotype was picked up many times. CDR3 in DNA: TGCAGTGCTAGAGACCCCGGGTTTGGCACAGATACGCAGTATTTT. Translation gives CSARDPGFGTDTQYF. The chain combines TRBV20-1 with TRBJ2-3; D is ambiguous. CDR3 length: 15 residues. Germline CDR1 is DFQATT and CDR2 is SNEGSKA (reference sequence). V was cut by 0 bases and J by 1 base, with 11 bases left in between.

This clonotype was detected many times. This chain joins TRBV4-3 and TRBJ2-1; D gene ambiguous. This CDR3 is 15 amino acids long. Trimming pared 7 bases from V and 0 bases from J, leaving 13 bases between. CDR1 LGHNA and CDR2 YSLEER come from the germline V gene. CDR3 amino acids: CASTLGGGSYNEQFF. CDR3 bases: TGCGCCAGCACCCTCGGTGGCGGCTCCTACAATGAGCAGTTCTTC.

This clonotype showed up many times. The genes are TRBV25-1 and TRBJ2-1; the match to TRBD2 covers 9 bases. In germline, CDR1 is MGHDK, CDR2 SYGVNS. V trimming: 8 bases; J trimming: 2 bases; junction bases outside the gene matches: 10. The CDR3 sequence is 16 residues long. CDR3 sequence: CASSLAGEGTYNEQFF. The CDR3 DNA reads TGTGCCAGCTCTTTAGCGGGAGAGGGAACCTACAATGAGCAGTTCTTC.

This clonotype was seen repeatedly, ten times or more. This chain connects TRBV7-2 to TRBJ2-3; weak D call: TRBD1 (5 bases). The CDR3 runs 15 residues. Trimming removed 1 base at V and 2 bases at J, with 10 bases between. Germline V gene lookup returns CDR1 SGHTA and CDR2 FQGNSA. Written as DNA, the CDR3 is TGTGCCAGCAGCTTAGTGGGGCGGCCCACAGATACGCAGTATTTT. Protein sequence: CASSLVGRPTDTQYF.

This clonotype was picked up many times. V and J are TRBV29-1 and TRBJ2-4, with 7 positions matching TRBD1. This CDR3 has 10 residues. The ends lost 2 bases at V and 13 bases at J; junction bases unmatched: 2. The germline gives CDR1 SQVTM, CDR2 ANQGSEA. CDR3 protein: CSVERGQQYF. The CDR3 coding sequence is TGCAGCGTTGAAAGGGGACAGCAGTACTTC.

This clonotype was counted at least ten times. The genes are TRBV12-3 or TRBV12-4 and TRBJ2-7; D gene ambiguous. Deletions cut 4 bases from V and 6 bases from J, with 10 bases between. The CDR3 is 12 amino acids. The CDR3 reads CASSYKPSEQYF. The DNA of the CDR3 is TGTGCCAGCAGTTACAAACCTTCCGAGCAGTACTTC.

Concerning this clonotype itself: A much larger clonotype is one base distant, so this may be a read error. The CDR3 region is CASRPGSTDTQYF. Here the CDR3 DNA reads TGTGCCAGCAGGCCGGGCAGCACAGATACGCAGTATTTT. The rearrangement joins TRBV12-3 or TRBV12-4 to TRBJ2-3; D ambiguous. V was clipped by 6 bases and J by 0 bases, with 7 bases between them. The CDR3 spans 13 residues.

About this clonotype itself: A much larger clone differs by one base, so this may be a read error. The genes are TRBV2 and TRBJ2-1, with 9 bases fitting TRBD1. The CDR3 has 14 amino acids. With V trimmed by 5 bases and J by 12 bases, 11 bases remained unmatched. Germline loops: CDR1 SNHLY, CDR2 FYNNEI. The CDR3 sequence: CASSQDRGGDGQFF. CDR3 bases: TGTGCCAGCAGTCAGGACAGGGGAGGGGATGGGCAGTTCTTC.

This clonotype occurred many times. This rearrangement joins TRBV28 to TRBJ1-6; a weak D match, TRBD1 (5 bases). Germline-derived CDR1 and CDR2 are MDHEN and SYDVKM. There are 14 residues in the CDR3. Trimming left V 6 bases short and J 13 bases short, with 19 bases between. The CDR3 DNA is TGTGCCAGCAGAAGGCAAGGGGACCGAGCGCCCCTCCACTTT. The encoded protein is CASRRQGDRAPLHF. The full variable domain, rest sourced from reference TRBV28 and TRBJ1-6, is DVKVTQSSRYLVKRTGEKVFLECVQDMDHENMFWYRQDPGLGLRLIYFSYDVKMKEKGDIPEGYSVSREKKERFSLILESASTNQTSMYLCASRRQGDRAPLHFGNGTRLTVT.